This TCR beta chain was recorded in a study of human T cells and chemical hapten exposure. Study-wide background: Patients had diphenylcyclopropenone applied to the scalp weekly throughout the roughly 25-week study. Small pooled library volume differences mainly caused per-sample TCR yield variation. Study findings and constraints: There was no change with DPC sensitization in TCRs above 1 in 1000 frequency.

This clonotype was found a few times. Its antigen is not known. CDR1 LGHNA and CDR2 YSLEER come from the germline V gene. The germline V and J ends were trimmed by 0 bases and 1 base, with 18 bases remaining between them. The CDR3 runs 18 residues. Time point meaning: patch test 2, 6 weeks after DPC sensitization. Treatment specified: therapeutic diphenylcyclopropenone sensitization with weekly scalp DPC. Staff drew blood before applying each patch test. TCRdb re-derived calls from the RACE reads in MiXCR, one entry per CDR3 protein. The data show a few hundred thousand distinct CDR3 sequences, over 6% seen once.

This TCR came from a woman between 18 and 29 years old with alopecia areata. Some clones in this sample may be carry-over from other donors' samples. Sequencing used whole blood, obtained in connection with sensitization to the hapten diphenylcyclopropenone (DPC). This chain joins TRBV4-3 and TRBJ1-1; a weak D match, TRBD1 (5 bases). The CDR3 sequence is CASSQEGVGWGRNTEAFF. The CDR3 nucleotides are TGCGCCAGCAGCCAAGAAGGTGTGGGCTGGGGGAGGAACACTGAAGCTTTCTTT.